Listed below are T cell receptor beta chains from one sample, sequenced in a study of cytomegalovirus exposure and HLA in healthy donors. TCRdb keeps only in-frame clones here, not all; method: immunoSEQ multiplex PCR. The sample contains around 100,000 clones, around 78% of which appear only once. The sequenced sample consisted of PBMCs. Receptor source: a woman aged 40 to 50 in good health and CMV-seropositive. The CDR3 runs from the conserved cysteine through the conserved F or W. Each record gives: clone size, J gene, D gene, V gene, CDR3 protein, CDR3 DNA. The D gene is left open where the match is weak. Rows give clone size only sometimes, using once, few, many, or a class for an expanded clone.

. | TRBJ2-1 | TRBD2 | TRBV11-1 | CASSLGGLAGYNEQFF | TGTGCCAGCAGCTTAGGGGGACTAGCGGGGTACAATGAGCAGTTCTTC
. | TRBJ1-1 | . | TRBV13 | CASSLGQGNTEAFF | TGTGCCAGCAGCTTAGGACAGGGGAACACTGAAGCTTTCTTT
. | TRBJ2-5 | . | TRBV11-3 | CASSLGDETQYF | TGTGCCAGCAGCTTAGGAGATGAGACCCAGTACTTC
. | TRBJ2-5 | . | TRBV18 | CASSPGGEETQYF | TGTGCCAGCTCCCCCGGAGGGGAAGAGACCCAGTACTTC
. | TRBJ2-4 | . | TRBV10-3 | CAISKGELKNIQYF | TGTGCCATCAGCAAAGGAGAACTCAAAAACATTCAGTACTTC
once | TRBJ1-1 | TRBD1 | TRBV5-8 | CTSRNRGLAPNTEAFF | TGTACCAGCAGAAATAGGGGGCTGGCCCCGAACACTGAAGCTTTCTTT
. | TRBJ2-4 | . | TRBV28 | CASRVPGQPSSTLAKNIQYF | TGTGCCAGCAGGGTCCCAGGACAGCCCTCATCAACGTTAGCCAAAAACATTCAGTACTTC
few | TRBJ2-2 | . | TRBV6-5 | CASRLNTGELFF | TGTGCCAGCAGACTTAACACCGGGGAGCTGTTTTTT
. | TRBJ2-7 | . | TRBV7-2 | CASTPERSTYEQYF | TGTGCCAGCACCCCTGAGCGGAGTACCTACGAGCAGTACTTC
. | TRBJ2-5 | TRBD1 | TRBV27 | CASAYRGIETQYF | TGTGCCAGCGCTTACAGGGGGATCGAGACCCAGTACTTC
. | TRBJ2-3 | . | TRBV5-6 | CASSLGHRVTDTQYF | TGTGCCAGCAGCTTGGGACACAGGGTCACAGATACGCAGTATTTT
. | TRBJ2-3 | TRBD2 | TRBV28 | CASTGTSGTDTQYF | TGTGCCAGCACCGGGACTAGCGGCACAGATACGCAGTATTTT
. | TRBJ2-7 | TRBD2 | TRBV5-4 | CASSLASGGGASYEQYF | TGTGCCAGCAGCTTGGCCTCTGGCGGGGGGGCCTCCTACGAGCAGTACTTC
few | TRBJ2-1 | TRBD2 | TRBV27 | CASSLVAVAAGVRNEQFF | TGTGCCAGCAGTTTAGTTGCTGTGGCGGCGGGAGTCCGGAATGAGCAGTTCTTC
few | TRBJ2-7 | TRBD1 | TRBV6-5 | CASRMGQGGYEQYF | TGTGCCAGCAGGATGGGACAGGGGGGGTACGAGCAGTACTTC
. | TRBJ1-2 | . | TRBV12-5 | CASGLATIGGSYGYTF | TGTGCTAGTGGTTTGGCGACAATAGGGGGTAGCTATGGCTACACCTTC
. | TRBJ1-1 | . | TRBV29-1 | CSVEDFREVAFF | TGCAGCGTTGAAGATTTCAGGGAGGTAGCTTTCTTT
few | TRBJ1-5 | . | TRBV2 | CASSLGDQPQHF | TGTGCCAGCAGTTTAGGGGATCAGCCCCAGCATTTT
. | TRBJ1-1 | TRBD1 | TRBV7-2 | CASSSNLPGGTEAFF | TGTGCCAGCAGCTCAAACCTTCCAGGGGGCACTGAAGCTTTCTTT
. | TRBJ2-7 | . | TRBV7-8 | CASSLGVGEQYF | TGTGCCAGCAGCTTAGGAGTCGGCGAGCAGTACTTC
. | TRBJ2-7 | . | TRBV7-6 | CASSLTDNSYEQYF | TGTGCCAGCAGCTTAACCGACAACTCCTACGAGCAGTACTTC
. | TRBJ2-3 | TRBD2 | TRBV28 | CASSLPRDIFSGRSLTDTQYF | TGTGCCAGCAGTTTACCCCGTGATATCTTTAGCGGGAGATCGTTGACAGATACGCAGTATTTT
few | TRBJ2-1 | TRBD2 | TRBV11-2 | CASTRTSGSVCFF | TGTGCCAGCACCAGGACTAGCGGGAGTGTTTGTTTCTTC
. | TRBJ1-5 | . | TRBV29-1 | CSVEGATGSPQHF | TGCAGCGTTGAAGGGGCCACAGGTTCGCCCCAGCATTTT
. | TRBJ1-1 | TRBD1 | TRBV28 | CASSPRDRSKAFF | TGTGCCAGCAGCCCCCGGGACAGGAGTAAAGCTTTCTTT